The clone carrying this TCR beta chain has more than one count but fewer than ten. All enrollees were roughly 18 to 95 years old and from 24 US areas. Cohort assignment relied on participant-reported clinical history. Clones were read by immunoSEQ multiplex PCR, and TCRdb kept only the in-frame ones, dropping some. The data contain 300,000 to 450,000 clones, around nine tenths of them singletons. V shed 4 bases and J shed 1 base, with 7 bases lying between them. The germline CDR1 and CDR2 sequences are SNHLY and FYNNEI. The CDR3 extends over 13 amino acids. The data were taken from a study of blood T cell repertoires in COVID-19. Study-level information: Some COVID-19 samples were acute and others convalescent; all came from the United States, Italy and Spain. PBMCs, B-cell-depleted T cells, or T cells provided the cDNA or gDNA that made up the material.

The receptor was derived from a woman aged 18-29 years who had recovered from COVID-19. The chain is built from TRBV2 and TRBJ1-1; D unclear. Sequenced material: PBMCs or T cells enriched from blood (not recorded which). The CDR3 region has the DNA TGTGCCAGCAGTGTCGGGGAGAACACTGAAGCTTTCTTT. Translation gives CASSVGENTEAFF.